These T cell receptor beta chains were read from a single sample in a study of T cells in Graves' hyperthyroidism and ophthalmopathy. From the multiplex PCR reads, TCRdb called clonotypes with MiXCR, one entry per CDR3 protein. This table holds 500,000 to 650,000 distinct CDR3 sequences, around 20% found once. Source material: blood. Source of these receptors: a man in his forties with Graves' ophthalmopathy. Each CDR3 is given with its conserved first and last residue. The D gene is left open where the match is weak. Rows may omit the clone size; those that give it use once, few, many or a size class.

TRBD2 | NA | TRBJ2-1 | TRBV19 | TGTGCCACCCGTGAGCGGGGGAACTACAATGAGCAGTTCTTC | CATRERGNYNEQFF
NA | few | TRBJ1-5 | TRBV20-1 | TGCAGTGCTAGAGGGGTGTGGGGTTTTCGGCAGCCCCAGCATTTT | CSARGVWGFRQPQHF
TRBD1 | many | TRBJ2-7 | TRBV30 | TGTGCCTCGGGACAGTCCTCCTACGAGCAGTACTTC | CASGQSSYEQYF
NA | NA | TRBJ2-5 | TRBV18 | TGTGCCAGCTCACCACCGTGGGTAGCGGAAGAGACCCAGTACTTC | CASSPPWVAEETQYF
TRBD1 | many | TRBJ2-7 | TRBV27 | TGTGCCAGCAGTTTGAGGGGACAGGGAGCCTACGAGCAGTACTTC | CASSLRGQGAYEQYF
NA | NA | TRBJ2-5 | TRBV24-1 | TGTGCCACCTCCGTGGATCCCCAAGAGACCCAGTACTTC | CATSVDPQETQYF
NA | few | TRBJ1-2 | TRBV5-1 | TGCGCCAGCAGTCCGGGGTCGCAGAACTATGGCTACACCTTC | CASSPGSQNYGYTF
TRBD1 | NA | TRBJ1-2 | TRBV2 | TGTGCCAGCACGCTCCGCGGCGCAGGGGGAGGCTACACCTTC | CASTLRGAGGGYTF
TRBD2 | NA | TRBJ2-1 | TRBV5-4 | TGTGCCAGCCGCGGACTAGCTTCAGATGAGCAGTTCTTC | CASRGLASDEQFF
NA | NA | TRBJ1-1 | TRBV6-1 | TGTGCCAGCACCAACGGACAGTCTTATGAAGCTTTCTTT | CASTNGQSYEAFF
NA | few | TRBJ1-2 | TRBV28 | TGTGCTTCACAGGGCTTCTATGGCTACACCTTC | CASQGFYGYTF
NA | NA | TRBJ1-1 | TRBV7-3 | TGTGCCAGTAGTGCTAACAGGGTCACTGAAGCTTTCTTT | CASSANRVTEAFF
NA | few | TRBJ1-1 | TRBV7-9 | TGTGCCAGCAGCTTAGACACGAGGAACACTGAAGCTTTCTTT | CASSLDTRNTEAFF
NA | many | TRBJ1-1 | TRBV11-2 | TGTGCCAGCAGCACCTGGACCCGGGACACCCCTGAAGCTTTCTTT | CASSTWTRDTPEAFF
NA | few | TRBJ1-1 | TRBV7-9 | TGTGCCAGCAGCGCAGGGTTCACTGAAGCTTTCTTT | CASSAGFTEAFF
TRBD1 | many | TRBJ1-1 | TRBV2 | TGTGCCAGCTTGAGGGACAGGGGTAGTGAAGCTTTCTTT | CASLRDRGSEAFF
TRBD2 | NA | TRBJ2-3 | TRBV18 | TGTGCCAGCTCCCAAGGACTAGCGGGAGTCCATAAGGCGCAGTATTTT | CASSQGLAGVHKAQYF
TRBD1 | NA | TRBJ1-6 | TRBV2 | TGTGCCAGCGGCCAGGGACAGATTAATTCACCCCTCCACTTT | CASGQGQINSPLHF
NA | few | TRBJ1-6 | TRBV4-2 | TGTGCCAGCAGCCAAGATAGGGAAGATTTTTCACCCCTCCACTTT | CASSQDREDFSPLHF
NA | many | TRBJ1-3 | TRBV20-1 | TGCAGTGCTAGAGGGGGGGCGAGGGGAAACACCATATATTTT | CSARGGARGNTIYF
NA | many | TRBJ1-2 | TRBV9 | TGTGCCAGCAGCGCTCATATGGGCGCGCTCCTAAACTATGGCTACACCTTC | CASSAHMGALLNYGYTF
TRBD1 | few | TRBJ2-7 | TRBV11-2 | TGTGCCAGCAGCGCCTATACAGGGGCCGCCTACGAGCAGTACTTC | CASSAYTGAAYEQYF
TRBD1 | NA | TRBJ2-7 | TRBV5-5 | TGTGCCAGCAGCCTACTCGGACAGGGCTACTCCTACGAGCAGTACTTC | CASSLLGQGYSYEQYF
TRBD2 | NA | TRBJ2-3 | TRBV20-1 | TGCAGTGCTACCCTAGCGGGTAGCACAGATACGCAGTATTTT | CSATLAGSTDTQYF
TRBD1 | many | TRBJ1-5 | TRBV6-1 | TGTGCCAGCAGTCCGACAGGGGGGTGGAGTCAGCCCCAGCATTTT | CASSPTGGWSQPQHF
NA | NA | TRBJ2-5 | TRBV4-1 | TGCGCCAGCAGCCAAGATTCGGGGACCCAGTACTTC | CASSQDSGTQYF
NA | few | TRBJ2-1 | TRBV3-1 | TGTGCCAGCAGCCAAATGCTAAGCTCCTACAATGAGCAGTTCTTC | CASSQMLSSYNEQFF
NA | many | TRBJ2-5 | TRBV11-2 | TGTGCCAGCAGCTTAGGGATACTAGGACTCCAAGAGACCCAGTACTTC | CASSLGILGLQETQYF
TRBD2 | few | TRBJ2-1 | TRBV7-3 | TGTGCCAGCAGTCCAGTGGGAGCGGGAGTGGACAATGAGCAGTTCTTC | CASSPVGAGVDNEQFF
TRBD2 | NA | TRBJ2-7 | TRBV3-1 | TGTGCCAGCAGCCCCTCAGCGGGGGGTACCTACGAGCAGTACTTC | CASSPSAGGTYEQYF
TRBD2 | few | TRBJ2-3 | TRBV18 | TGTGCCAGCTCACCCCCCGGAGCGGGGGGTAGAGATACGCAGTATTTT | CASSPPGAGGRDTQYF
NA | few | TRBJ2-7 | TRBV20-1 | TGCAGTGCTCTGGACAGCTACGAGCAGTACTTC | CSALDSYEQYF
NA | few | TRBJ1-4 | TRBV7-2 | TGTGCCAGCAGCCCCCCACGGGGGCGCGGGGTTGAAAAACTGTTTTTT | CASSPPRGRGVEKLFF
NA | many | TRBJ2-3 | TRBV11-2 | TGTGCCAGCAGTGGGGTTCTAGATACGCAGTATTTT | CASSGVLDTQYF
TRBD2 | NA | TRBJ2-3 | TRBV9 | TGTGCCAGCGGTTTGGGGGGGAAAAGCACAGATACGCAGTATTTT | CASGLGGKSTDTQYF
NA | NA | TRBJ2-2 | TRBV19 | TGTGCCAGTACCAGGGACTCCGGGGAGCTGTTTTTT | CASTRDSGELFF
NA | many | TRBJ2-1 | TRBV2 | TGTGCCAGCAGTGACTACCAAACGAACAATGAGCAGTTCTTC | CASSDYQTNNEQFF